A single sample gave rise to the 23 T cell receptor beta chains below, sequenced in a study of cytomegalovirus exposure and HLA in healthy donors (dated by TCRdb to about 2017). Library preparation was by the immunoSEQ multiplex PCR assay. The multiplex PCR relied on a mix of 60 forward primers for TCR Vbeta segments and 13 reverse primers for TCR Jbeta segments. TCRdb mirrors the immuneACCESS table, restricted to in-frame sequences. Some clones are absent from its copies; in checked studies, under half trace to an unresolved V gene, and the reason for the others is unknown. Across this sample there are 130,000 to 150,000 clones, with roughly 80% seen only once. Around 3.9% of the sample goes to the ten largest clones. The sample consisted of PBMCs. These receptors all stem from a man aged 40-49 years in good health and CMV-seropositive.

This chain uses TRBV10-3 with TRBJ2-7, with 9 nucleotides matching TRBD1. Unmatched junction bases numbered 6, after V lost 5 bases and J lost 4 bases. The V gene's germline CDR1 is ENHRY and CDR2 SYGVKD. The CDR3 runs 14 residues. The DNA for the CDR3 is TGTGCCATCAGTCCGGGACAGGGTACGTACGAGCAGTACTTC. This codes for CAISPGQGTYEQYF.

For this clone: Other nucleotide sequences from this sample produce the same CDR3. The V call is TRBV29-1, the J call TRBJ1-3, with a weak D call TRBD1 (6 bases). CDR1 SQVTM and CDR2 ANQGSEA come from the germline V gene. The length of the CDR3 is 13 residues. Deletions cut 6 bases from V and 0 bases from J, with 9 bases between. The CDR3 DNA is TGCAGCGTAGGACAGAGCTCTGGAAACACCATATATTTT. Its protein is CSVGQSSGNTIYF.

In regard to this clone: The same CDR3 arises from other DNA sequences in this sample as well. The chain couples TRBV2 to TRBJ1-2; perhaps TRBD1 as D (5 bases). Per the germline V gene, CDR1 is SNHLY and CDR2 is FYNNEI. Trimming took 4 bases from V and 4 from J, leaving 13 bases between them. The CDR3 length is 14 residues. CDR3 bases: TGTGCCAGCAGTGTCGTCAGGGAAGCCTATGGCTACACCTTC. This gives the protein CASSVVREAYGYTF.

This chain joins TRBV13 and TRBJ2-5, with D possibly being TRBD1 (6 bases). CDR3 length: 14 amino acids. Trimming took off 3 bases at V and 3 bases at J, with 11 bases between the two ends. Germline V lookup: CDR1 PRHDT, CDR2 FYEKMQ (reference sequence). The CDR3 sequence is CASSLTGYKETQYF. CDR3 sequence (DNA): TGTGCCAGCAGCTTGACAGGTTATAAAGAGACCCAGTACTTC.

This chain connects TRBV6-5 to TRBJ2-3; D is unclear. CDR3 length: 14 residues. CDR1 MNHEY and CDR2 SVGAGI come from the germline V gene. V lost 8 bases to trimming and J lost 7 bases, with 19 bases between them. CDR3 coding DNA: TGTGCCAGCGGTGCCCACACCCAAACGAATACGCAGTATTTT. Translation gives CASGAHTQTNTQYF.

The chain has TRBV11-2 and TRBJ2-5; unclear D gene. The J call may be in error: the DNA end matches TRBJ2-7 better. CDR3 length: 13 residues. CDR1 is SGHAT, CDR2 FQNNGV, per germline. CDR3 DNA: TGTGCCAGCAGCTTAGGACTTACCTACGAGCAGTACTTC. This codes for CASSLGLTYEQYF.

This clone was detected once. This chain connects TRBV5-5 to TRBJ1-2; 7 bases are a match to TRBD1. This CDR3 region has 14 residues. Germline assignment: CDR1 SGHKS and CDR2 YYEKEE (reference sequence). V trimming: 3 bases; J trimming: 1 base; junction bases outside the gene matches: 3. As DNA, the CDR3 is TGTGCCAGCAGCTCGACAGGGCTTAACTATGGCTACACCTTC. Its protein product is CASSSTGLNYGYTF.

V gene TRBV13 combines with J gene TRBJ2-1, with TRBD1 matching over 7 bases. V was pared by 2 bases and J by 5 bases, with 9 bases of the junction left unmatched. The germline CDR1 and CDR2 sequences are PRHDT and FYEKMQ (reference sequence). This CDR3 comprises 16 residues. DNA for the CDR3: TGTGCCAGCAGCTTACTTTCGGCAGGGGGACACAATGAGCAGTTCTTC. Translated: CASSLLSAGGHNEQFF.

The chain couples TRBV2 to TRBJ1-2; D unresolved. Trimming took off 4 bases at V and 3 bases at J, with 9 bases between the two ends. In germline, CDR1 is SNHLY, CDR2 FYNNEI. This CDR3 spans 13 amino acids. DNA of the CDR3: TGTGCCAGCAGTGTGGTCACAGACTATGGCTACACCTTC. This encodes CASSVVTDYGYTF.

This clone was observed once. The chain is built from TRBV7-9 and TRBJ2-2; D may be TRBD2 (5 bases). Trimming pared 3 bases from V and 7 bases from J, leaving 6 bases between. This CDR3 spans 12 amino acids. Germline CDR1 and CDR2: SEHNR and FQNEAQ (reference sequence). The CDR3, as DNA: TGTGCCAGCAGCTTTGGAGGCGGGGAGCTGTTTTTT. Translation gives CASSFGGGELFF. Based on the CDR3 plus reference TRBV7-9 and TRBJ2-2, the full variable domain is DTGVSQNPRHKITKRGQNVTFRCDPISEHNRLYWYRQTLGQGPEFLTYFQNEAQLEKSRLLSDRFSAERPKGSFSTLEIQRTEQGDSAMYLCASSFGGGELFFGEGSRLTVL.

This clone was counted once. V and J are TRBV9 and TRBJ2-7, with 8 bases fitting TRBD1. The germline V gene encodes CDR1 SGDLS and CDR2 YYNGEE. V shed 3 bases and J 7 bases; nucleotides not matched to a gene: 12. This CDR3 contains 15 residues. The CDR3 region has the DNA TGTGCCAGCAGCGACGACAGGGGCGCGCAAAGGGAGCAGTACTTC. Translated, it gives CASSDDRGAQREQYF.

This chain uses TRBV28 with TRBJ2-7; 10 bases line up with TRBD1. The V gene end was trimmed by 9 bases and the J gene end by 7 bases; junction bases not matched to a gene: 6. CDR1 and CDR2 from the germline V gene are MDHEN and SYDVKM. This CDR3 contains 12 residues. The CDR3 region is CASRQGAREQYF. The CDR3 DNA is TGTGCCAGTCGACAGGGGGCTCGGGAGCAGTACTTC.

The chain employs TRBV9 and TRBJ2-7; TRBD2 agrees at 7 bases. V lost 3 bases, J lost 0 bases, and 6 bases stayed unmatched. The V gene's germline CDR1 is SGDLS and CDR2 YYNGEE. CDR3 length: 15 residues. CDR3 amino acids: CASSAGSGASYEQYF. DNA for the CDR3: TGTGCCAGCAGCGCAGGAAGCGGGGCCTCCTACGAGCAGTACTTC.

V is TRBV6-5 and J is TRBJ1-1, with D perhaps matching TRBD1 (6 bases). V dropped 8 bases and J dropped 6 bases, with 10 bases sitting between them. This CDR3 has 11 residues. CDR1 and CDR2 (germline): MNHEY, SVGAGI. In nucleotides, the CDR3 is TGTGCCAGCGAGGACAGTTCTGAAGCTTTCTTT. This sequence encodes CASEDSSEAFF.

V usage is TRBV5-4 and J usage is TRBJ2-3; D gene ambiguous. Trimming removed 0 bases from V and 2 bases from J, with 7 bases in between. The CDR3 totals 14 residues. The germline V gene encodes CDR1 SGHNT and CDR2 YYREEE (reference sequence). The CDR3 DNA is TGTGCCAGCAGCTTGGGAGTCCTCACAGATACGCAGTATTTT. Its translation is CASSLGVLTDTQYF.

V usage is TRBV7-6 and J usage is TRBJ1-2, with D perhaps TRBD1 (6 bases). V shed 5 bases and J shed 2 bases, with 12 bases lying between them. CDR1 SGHVS and CDR2 FNYEAQ come from the germline V gene. The CDR3 contains 14 residues. The CDR3 nucleotides read TGTGCCAGCAGCCCCGGACAGATGAACTATGGCTACACCTTC. This gives the protein CASSPGQMNYGYTF.

The chain links TRBV7-8 to TRBJ2-7; TRBD2 is a possible D gene (5 bases). There are 16 residues in the CDR3. V lost 5 bases and J 2 bases, leaving 19 bases between the germline ends. Germline V lookup: CDR1 SGHVS, CDR2 FQNEAQ. The CDR3 spells CASSRPRLANTYEQYF. The CDR3 DNA reads as TGTGCCAGCAGCCGCCCCAGGCTAGCTAATACCTACGAGCAGTACTTC.

A note on this clone: The junction differs from germline at one of its ends, possibly a read error. The chain employs TRBV5-1 and TRBJ2-7; tentatively, D is TRBD1 (6 bases). CDR1 and CDR2 (germline): SGHRS, YFSETQ. The CDR3 spans 14 residues. In DNA form, the CDR3 reads TGCGCCAGCAGCTCATTACAGGGCTCCTTCGAGCAGTACTTC. This codes for CASSSLQGSFEQYF. Full variable domain (remainder filled in from reference TRBV5-1 and TRBJ2-7): KAGVTQTPRYLIKTRGQQVTLSCSPISGHRSVSWYQQTPGQGLQFLFEYFSETQRNKGNFPGRFSGRQFSNSRSEMNVSTLELGDSALYLCASSSLQGSFEQYFGPGTRLTVT.

The V call is TRBV25-1, the J call TRBJ1-2, with 7 nucleotides matching TRBD1. With 7 bases clipped from V and 1 base from J, the junction kept 6 bases outside the gene matches. CDR1 and CDR2 from the germline V gene are MGHDK and SYGVNS. The CDR3 has 14 residues. The CDR3 spells CASKPTGINYGYTF. The CDR3, as DNA: TGTGCCAGCAAACCGACAGGGATTAACTATGGCTACACCTTC.

The CDR3 bases are TGTGCCAGCAGCTCCGCCGAACAGGGACGCTATGGCTACACCTTC. Protein sequence: CASSSAEQGRYGYTF. V gene TRBV5-4 combines with J gene TRBJ1-2; tentative D call: TRBD1 (6 bases). CDR1 SGHNT and CDR2 YYREEE come from the germline V gene (reference sequence). Trimming shortened V by 3 bases and J by 4 bases, and 16 bases separated the two germline ends. The CDR3 has 15 residues.

The gene calls are TRBV30 and TRBJ2-2; D may be TRBD2 (6 bases). V lost 4 bases, J lost 0 bases, and 9 bases lay in between. This CDR3 contains 14 residues. Germline-derived CDR1 and CDR2 are GTSNPN and SVGIG (reference sequence). In DNA, the CDR3 is TGTGCCTGGATTGGGGGGACGAACACCGGGGAGCTGTTTTTT. It translates to CAWIGGTNTGELFF.

The chain uses TRBV7-6 and TRBJ2-1, with D possibly being TRBD2 (6 bases). V lost 2 bases to trimming and J lost 3 bases, with 11 bases between them. In germline, CDR1 is SGHVS, CDR2 FNYEAQ. The CDR3 length is 15 residues. CDR3 coding DNA: TGTGCCAGCAGCTTACGGCGGGACTTCTACAATGAGCAGTTCTTC. This codes for CASSLRRDFYNEQFF. Using reference TRBV7-6 and TRBJ2-1 for the parts outside the CDR3, the full variable domain is GAGVSQSPRYKVTKRGQDVALRCDPISGHVSLYWYRQALGQGPEFLTYFNYEAQQDKSGLPNDRFSAERPEGSISTLTIQRTEQRDSAMYRCASSLRRDFYNEQFFGPGTRLTVL.

The gene calls are TRBV29-1 and TRBJ1-5; 7 bases line up with TRBD1. With V trimmed by 5 bases and J by 5 bases, 6 bases remained unmatched. The CDR3 covers 13 residues. Germline lookup yields CDR1 SQVTM and CDR2 ANQGSEA. The CDR3 DNA follows: TGCAGCGTTCAACAGGGGAGTCATCAGCCCCAGCATTTT. Translating gives CSVQQGSHQPQHF.